This entry describes one TCR beta chain. Distinct nucleotide sequences in the sample also encode this CDR3. The method was immunoSEQ multiplex PCR; TCRdb's version includes in-frame clones alone and lacks a portion of them. The data hold 90,000 to 100,000 clones, with around 93% observed a single time. The data were obtained in a study of T cell changes during pregnancy in multiple sclerosis. From germline, CDR1 is SGHNT and CDR2 YYREEE (reference sequence). The V and J ends lost 4 bases and 3 bases, in that order; junction bases with no gene match: 5. This CDR3 has 15 residues. The sample here was peripheral blood, taken in the third trimester of pregnancy. The source is a female donor with multiple sclerosis, enrolled in a pregnancy study. The chain combines TRBV5-4 with TRBJ2-2; 8 nucleotides agree with TRBD1. CDR3 in DNA: TGTGCCAGCAGCCCCGGGACAGGATACACCGGGGAGCTGTTTTTT. Protein: CASSPGTGYTGELFF. Drawing the rest from reference TRBV5-4 and TRBJ2-2, the complete variable domain is ETGVTQSPTHLIKTRGQQVTLRCSSQSGHNTVSWYQQALGQGPQFIFQYYREEENGRGNFPPRFSGLQFPNYSSELNVNALELDDSALYLCASSPGTGYTGELFFGEGSRLTVL.